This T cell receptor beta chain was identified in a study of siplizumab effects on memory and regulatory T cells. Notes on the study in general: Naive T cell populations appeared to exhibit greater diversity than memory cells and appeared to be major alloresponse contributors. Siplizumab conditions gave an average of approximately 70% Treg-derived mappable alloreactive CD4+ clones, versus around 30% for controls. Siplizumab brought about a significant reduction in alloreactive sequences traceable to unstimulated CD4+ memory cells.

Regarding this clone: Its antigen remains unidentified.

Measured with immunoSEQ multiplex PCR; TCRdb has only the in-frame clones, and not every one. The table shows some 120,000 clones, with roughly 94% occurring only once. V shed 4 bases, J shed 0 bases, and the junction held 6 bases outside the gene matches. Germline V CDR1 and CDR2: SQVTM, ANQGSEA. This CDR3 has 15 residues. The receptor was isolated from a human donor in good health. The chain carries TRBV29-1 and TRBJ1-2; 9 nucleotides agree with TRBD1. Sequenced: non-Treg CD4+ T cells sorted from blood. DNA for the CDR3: TGCAGCGTTGGAAAAGGGACAGGGTCTAACTATGGCTACACCTTC. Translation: CSVGKGTGSNYGYTF.